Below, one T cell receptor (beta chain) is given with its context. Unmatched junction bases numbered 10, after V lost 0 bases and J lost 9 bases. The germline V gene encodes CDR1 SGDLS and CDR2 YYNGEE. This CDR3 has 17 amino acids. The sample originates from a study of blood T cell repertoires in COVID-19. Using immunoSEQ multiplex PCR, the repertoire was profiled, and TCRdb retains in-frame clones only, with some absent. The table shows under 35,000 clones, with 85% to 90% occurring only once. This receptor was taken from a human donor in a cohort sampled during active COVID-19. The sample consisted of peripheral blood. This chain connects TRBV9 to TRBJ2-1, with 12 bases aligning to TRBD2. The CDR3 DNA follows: TGTGCCAGCAGCGTAGGTCTAGCGGGGGGGCCCGATAGTGAGCAGTTCTTC. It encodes CASSVGLAGGPDSEQFF.